Below, 29 T cell receptor beta chains from the same sample are listed, as sequenced in a study of T-cell reconstitution after alpha-beta-depleted transplantation in children. Unique molecular identifiers were used to barcode this TCRbeta library. TCRdb reanalysed the PCR reads using MiXCR and keeps one entry per CDR3 protein. The sample records 130,000 or so distinct CDR3 sequences, 8% to 10% being singletons. The sequenced sample was PBMCs, mostly from graft donor cells, obtained 180 days after TCRalphabeta/CD19-depleted stem cell transplant. The receptors here all came from a girl less than two years old who had a stem cell transplant for combined immunodeficiency, so the T cells may come from the graft donor.

This clonotype occurred a few times. The chain employs TRBV20-1 and TRBJ1-2; weak D call: TRBD1 (5 bases). The CDR3 runs to 13 residues. The germline V gene has CDR1 DFQATT and CDR2 SNEGSKA (reference sequence). Trimming left V 3 bases short and J 3 bases short, with 11 bases between. Here the CDR3 DNA reads TGCAGTGCTAGCGGCAGGGCCGACTATGGCTACACCTTC. Translation gives CSASGRADYGYTF.

At least ten counts were recorded for this clonotype. This rearrangement joins TRBV20-1 to TRBJ2-1; D remains unclear. V lost 3 bases and J lost 0, with 12 bases in between. CDR3 length: 15 amino acids. Germline CDR1 and CDR2: DFQATT and SNEGSKA (reference sequence). CDR3 DNA: TGCAGTGCTAGCGGGCCACCCGGCTCCTACAATGAGCAGTTCTTC. The encoded protein is CSASGPPGSYNEQFF.

This clonotype was seen ten or more times. This chain joins TRBV29-1 and TRBJ2-3; 9 positions match TRBD1. Germline CDR1 reads SQVTM; CDR2 reads ANQGSEA. This CDR3 comprises 14 residues. With 7 bases clipped from V and 2 bases from J, the junction kept 7 bases outside the gene matches. This CDR3 is CSANGQGYTDTQYF. For the CDR3, the DNA is TGCAGCGCTAACGGACAGGGGTACACAGATACGCAGTATTTT.

The sample holds a few counts of this clonotype. V and J are TRBV4-3 and TRBJ1-1; unclear D gene. V shed 2 bases and J shed 1 base, with 8 bases lying between them. The CDR3 loop spans 14 amino acids. The germline CDR1 and CDR2 sequences are LGHNA and YSLEER. The CDR3 protein is CASSQIAWNTEAFF. The CDR3 nucleotides read TGCGCCAGCAGCCAAATTGCCTGGAACACTGAAGCTTTCTTT.

J is TRBJ2-7 and V is TRBV7-8, with TRBD2 identical over 10 bases. V trimming: 5 bases; J trimming: 2 bases; junction bases outside the gene matches: 6. CDR3 size: 15 residues. CDR1 is SGHVS, CDR2 FQNEAQ, per germline. CDR3 protein: CASSVASGSAYEQYF. The CDR3 DNA follows: TGTGCCAGCAGCGTGGCTAGCGGGAGTGCCTACGAGCAGTACTTC.

This clonotype has just a few counts. This chain's CDR3 is CATRLGTDLLRGANVLTF. The DNA of the CDR3 is TGTGCCACCAGATTGGGGACAGACCTTCTAAGAGGGGCCAACGTCCTGACTTTC. The V call is TRBV10-3, the J call TRBJ2-6; 7 nucleotides align to TRBD1. Per germline, CDR1 ENHRY and CDR2 SYGVKD. J was trimmed by 4 bases and V by 10 bases; bases with no gene match: 19. The CDR3 runs to 18 residues.

The V gene is TRBV25-1, the J gene TRBJ2-2, with 9 bases fitting TRBD1. Germline assignment: CDR1 MGHDK and CDR2 SYGVNS. V lost 7 bases, J lost 5 bases, and 11 bases stayed unmatched. CDR3 length equals 16 residues. This CDR3 reads CASTRAGTGMTGELFF. As DNA, the CDR3 is TGTGCCAGCACCAGAGCGGGGACAGGGATGACCGGGGAGCTGTTTTTT.

This clonotype was seen at least ten times. This chain connects TRBV5-1 to TRBJ1-2; a weak D match, TRBD1 (5 bases). The CDR3 loop spans 13 amino acids. V lost 1 base and J 8 bases, leaving 12 bases between the germline ends. Germline lookup yields CDR1 SGHRS and CDR2 YFSETQ. The CDR3 reads CASSLPGVGGYTF. Written as DNA, the CDR3 is TGCGCCAGCAGCTTGCCGGGGGTTGGGGGCTACACCTTC.

This clonotype showed up just a few times. The rearrangement links TRBV29-1 to TRBJ1-1, with TRBD1 matching 11 bases. With 1 base clipped from V and 5 bases from J, the junction kept 3 bases outside the gene matches. This CDR3 has 14 amino acids. Germline V lookup: CDR1 SQVTM, CDR2 ANQGSEA. The CDR3 reads CSVEGGTGGTEAFF. CDR3 DNA: TGCAGCGTTGAAGGGGGGACAGGGGGAACTGAAGCTTTCTTT.

This clonotype came up a few times. This sequence joins TRBV12-3 or TRBV12-4 and TRBJ2-2, with 8 bases identical to TRBD1. This CDR3 has 15 residues. V was pared by 7 bases and J by 0 bases, with 4 bases of the junction left unmatched. Here the CDR3 DNA reads TGTGCCAGCACCCGGACAGGGACGAACACCGGGGAGCTGTTTTTT. It yields the protein CASTRTGTNTGELFF.

The chain employs TRBV20-1 and TRBJ1-1; 7 nucleotides match TRBD1. V dropped 4 bases and J dropped 3; count of bases not matched to a gene: 2. Germline CDR1 reads DFQATT; CDR2 reads SNEGSKA (reference sequence). This CDR3 is 12 amino acids long. CDR3 residues: CSAIQGYTEAFF. CDR3 in DNA: TGCAGTGCTATACAGGGGTACACTGAAGCTTTCTTT.

This clonotype was counted a few times. The rearrangement links TRBV9 to TRBJ2-7; 8 bases are a match to TRBD2. V lost 0 bases, J lost 2 bases, and 4 bases stayed unmatched. The CDR3 contains 15 residues. CDR1 and CDR2 from the germline V gene are SGDLS and YYNGEE. The CDR3 nucleotides read TGTGCCAGCAGCGTAGAGGGACTAGAGACCTACGAGCAGTACTTC. Its translation: CASSVEGLETYEQYF.

This clonotype occurred a few times. This chain connects TRBV10-3 to TRBJ1-2, with 7 bases identical to TRBD1. The CDR3 length is 13 residues. From germline, CDR1 is ENHRY and CDR2 SYGVKD. After removal of 4 bases from V and 1 base from J, the junction contained 0 bases not matched to a gene. CDR3 loop: CAISGQGNYGYTF. CDR3 nucleotide sequence: TGTGCCATCAGTGGACAGGGTAACTATGGCTACACCTTC.

In its sample, this clonotype was seen a few times. The chain recombines TRBV20-1 with TRBJ2-7; 9 bases line up with TRBD1. The CDR3 has 17 amino acids. The germline CDR1 and CDR2 sequences are DFQATT and SNEGSKA (reference sequence). The J segment lost 2 bases and the V segment lost 1 base, leaving 12 bases of the junction unmatched. CDR3 region: CSARVGSPGQGAYEQYF. DNA for the CDR3: TGCAGTGCTAGAGTTGGGTCGCCGGGACAGGGAGCCTACGAGCAGTACTTC.

This sequence joins TRBV7-7 and TRBJ2-2, with TRBD2 matching 11 bases. Germline CDR1 SSHAT, CDR2 FNYEAQ (reference sequence). J gave up 6 bases and V 5 bases, and 5 bases lay outside the gene matches. This CDR3 is 15 amino acids long. The CDR3 loop reads CASSAYSGRAGELFF. The CDR3 DNA reads TGTGCCAGCAGCGCCTATAGCGGGAGGGCCGGGGAGCTGTTTTTT.

V usage is TRBV11-1 and J usage is TRBJ2-1, with D possibly matching TRBD2 (6 bases). The germline V gene has CDR1 SGHAT and CDR2 FQDESV (reference sequence). Trimming shortened V by 5 bases and J by 3 bases, and 14 bases separated the two germline ends. This CDR3 contains 15 residues. This CDR3 reads CASSRVRGSYNEQFF. The CDR3 DNA follows: TGTGCCAGCAGCCGCGTTCGGGGGAGCTACAATGAGCAGTTCTTC.

The CDR3 DNA reads TGTGCCACCCGCGGGGGATCCGGTCAGCCCCAGCATTTT. Encoded protein: CATRGGSGQPQHF. The chain has TRBV24-1 and TRBJ1-5; perhaps TRBD1 as D (5 bases). The CDR3 extends over 13 amino acids. With 9 bases removed from V and 6 bases from J, the gap between germline ends came to 14 bases. From germline, CDR1 is KGHDR and CDR2 SFDVKD.

V gene TRBV20-1 combines with J gene TRBJ2-1; TRBD2 is a possible D gene (6 bases). Between the trimmed V and J ends, which lost 5 bases and 6 bases, there was a span of 14 bases. Germline-derived CDR1 and CDR2 are DFQATT and SNEGSKA (reference sequence). CDR3 length equals 13 residues. The CDR3 reads CSADRDSLNEQFF. Written as DNA, the CDR3 is TGCAGTGCTGATCGGGACTCCCTCAATGAGCAGTTCTTC.

This clonotype was seen only a few times. The gene calls are TRBV20-1 and TRBJ1-2; unclear D gene. Germline CDR1 reads DFQATT; CDR2 reads SNEGSKA (reference sequence). This CDR3 contains 13 residues. V was clipped by 6 bases and J by 1 base, with 12 bases between them. CDR3 nucleotides: TGCAGTGCGCTAGGACTATTTAACTATGGCTACACCTTC. The encoded protein is CSALGLFNYGYTF.

This clonotype was observed a handful of times. The chain has TRBV27 and TRBJ2-1; D perhaps matches TRBD2 (5 bases). The germline V gene encodes CDR1 MNHEY and CDR2 SMNVEV (reference sequence). V lost 6 bases to trimming and J lost 1 base, with 13 bases between them. The CDR3 loop spans 15 amino acids. The CDR3 DNA sequence: TGTGCCAGCAGGCTAGGTCGGGGTTCCTACAATGAGCAGTTCTTC. Amino acids: CASRLGRGSYNEQFF.

This clonotype was observed many times. V gene TRBV20-1 combines with J gene TRBJ1-2, with 12 bases lining up with TRBD1. CDR3 size: 14 residues. Unmatched junction bases numbered 2, after V lost 4 bases and J lost 2 bases. Germline CDR1 DFQATT, CDR2 SNEGSKA (reference sequence). The CDR3 DNA reads as TGCAGTGCTACCGGGACAGGGGGCAACTATGGCTACACCTTC. This sequence encodes CSATGTGGNYGYTF.

This clonotype was picked up many times. The chain recombines TRBV7-8 with TRBJ2-3, with 7 nucleotides matching TRBD2. CDR1 SGHVS and CDR2 FQNEAQ come from the germline V gene. This CDR3 comprises 17 residues. V was clipped by 5 bases and J by 5 bases; unmatched bases: 16. This CDR3 reads CASSPGLVVLHRDTQYF. The CDR3 DNA reads TGTGCCAGCAGCCCCGGACTAGTAGTTCTACACAGAGATACGCAGTATTTT.

This clonotype was recorded many times. The chain joins TRBV5-1 to TRBJ2-3; D is possibly TRBD1 (5 bases). V shed 1 base and J shed 0 bases, with 12 bases lying between them. The V gene's germline CDR1 is SGHRS and CDR2 YFSETQ. The CDR3 is made up of 16 amino acids. As DNA, the CDR3 is TGCGCCAGCAGCTTGCCTAGGGGCCGCAGCACAGATACGCAGTATTTT. It codes for CASSLPRGRSTDTQYF.

V is TRBV7-2 and J is TRBJ2-2, with TRBD1 matching over 10 bases. There are 17 residues in the CDR3. Germline loops: CDR1 SGHTA, CDR2 FQGNSA. Trimming cost V 5 bases and J 3 bases; bases outside gene matches: 9. This CDR3 reads CASSPRAGQGYTGELFF. In DNA, the CDR3 is TGTGCCAGCAGCCCGAGGGCGGGACAGGGGTACACCGGGGAGCTGTTTTTT.

This clonotype was seen a few times. The genes are TRBV6-5 and TRBJ2-7, with D perhaps TRBD1 (5 bases). The CDR3 totals 14 residues. Between the trimmed V and J ends, which lost 2 bases and 2 bases, there was a span of 10 bases. CDR1 is MNHEY, CDR2 SVGAGI, per germline. The CDR3 sequence is CASSYGQGTYEQYF. The CDR3 DNA sequence: TGTGCCAGCAGTTACGGGCAGGGCACCTACGAGCAGTACTTC.

This clonotype has a handful of counts. J is TRBJ2-1 and V is TRBV25-1, with 12 positions matching TRBD2. This CDR3 contains 18 residues. V shed 2 bases and J 0 bases; nucleotides not matched to a gene: 5. Germline V gene data show CDR1 as MGHDK and CDR2 as SYGVNS. The CDR3 here is CASSETSGRTSSYNEQFF. CDR3 DNA sequence: TGTGCCAGCAGTGAAACTAGCGGGAGGACGAGCTCCTACAATGAGCAGTTCTTC.

At least ten counts were recorded for this clonotype. The chain combines TRBV11-3 with TRBJ2-7, with D maybe TRBD2 (5 bases). Germline CDR1 reads SGHNT; CDR2 reads YENEEA. Trimming took 3 bases from V and 7 from J, leaving 16 bases between them. The CDR3 contains 14 residues. The DNA for the CDR3 is TGTGCCAGCAGCTTGCTAGCCTCCTCGCGGGAGCAGTACTTC. Its protein product is CASSLLASSREQYF.

This clonotype was seen at least ten times. This rearrangement joins TRBV3-1 to TRBJ2-5; D might be TRBD2 (6 bases). Per germline, CDR1 LGHDT and CDR2 YNNKEL (reference sequence). V shed 1 base and J shed 1 base, with 10 bases lying between them. The CDR3 spans 15 residues. CDR3 loop: CASSQAGGSQETQYF. The CDR3 nucleotides are TGTGCCAGCAGCCAAGCAGGAGGGAGCCAAGAGACCCAGTACTTC.

Only a few counts were recorded for this clonotype. V gene TRBV27 combines with J gene TRBJ2-5; D gene ambiguous. Per germline, CDR1 MNHEY and CDR2 SMNVEV (reference sequence). The CDR3 sequence is 11 residues long. Trimming removed 7 bases from V and 3 bases from J, with 6 bases in between. CDR3 DNA sequence: TGTGCCAGCAAAACGGAAGAGACCCAGTACTTC. Amino acid sequence: CASKTEETQYF.